This passage covers 5 T cell receptor beta chains from one sample sequenced in a study of cytomegalovirus exposure and HLA in healthy donors. 60 Vbeta and 13 Jbeta primers were used in PCR. Sequencing was performed with immunoSEQ multiplex PCR; in TCRdb, only in-frame clones are kept and a portion is missing. Of about 140,000 clones in the sample, about 61% are singletons; the top ten hold approximately 1.7%. Input material: PBMCs. These receptors came from a male donor in good health and CMV-seronegative.

This clone was seen a few times. V is TRBV7-8 and J is TRBJ1-2, with D possibly TRBD1 on 5 matching bases. Germline lookup yields CDR1 SGHVS and CDR2 FQNEAQ. This CDR3 is built from 15 residues. The V end was cut by 3 bases, the J end by 2 bases, with 13 bases between. The CDR3 loop reads CASSFGFGGNYGYTF. The CDR3 DNA follows: TGTGCCAGCAGCTTCGGGTTCGGGGGAAACTATGGCTACACCTTC.

J is TRBJ1-5 and V is TRBV6-5; D ambiguous. The length of the CDR3 is 14 residues. Per germline, CDR1 MNHEY and CDR2 SVGAGI. V lost 5 bases, J lost 6 bases, and 14 bases lay in between. Written as DNA, the CDR3 is TGTGCCAGCAGTACCCGCGCGGGCCGTCAGCCCCAGCATTTT. Its protein product is CASSTRAGRQPQHF.

J is TRBJ2-3 and V is TRBV6-4; tentatively, D is TRBD2 (7 bases). The length of the CDR3 is 16 residues. Between the trimmed V and J ends, which lost 5 bases and 2 bases, there was a span of 17 bases. Germline loops: CDR1 MRHNA, CDR2 SNTAGT. The CDR3 region is CASSPRRGGNTDTQYF. The CDR3 coding sequence is TGTGCCAGCAGTCCCAGGAGGGGGGGGAACACAGATACGCAGTATTTT.

The chain carries TRBV6-6 and TRBJ2-6, with 7 bases matching TRBD2. The CDR3 length is 16 residues. J was trimmed by 2 bases and V by 0 bases; bases with no gene match: 1. Germline V gene sequence: CDR1 MNHNY, CDR2 SVGAGI (reference sequence). In nucleotides, the CDR3 is TGTGCCAGCAGTTACTCGGGGGGGGCTGGGGCCAACGTCCTGACTTTC. It codes for CASSYSGGAGANVLTF.

The V gene is TRBV6-6, the J gene TRBJ2-1; D is unclear. CDR1 and CDR2 (germline): MNHNY, SVGAGI (reference sequence). Between the trimmed V and J ends, which lost 6 bases and 1 base, there was a span of 16 bases. This CDR3 is 16 amino acids long. The CDR3 here is CASSLLESASYNEQFF. The CDR3 DNA sequence: TGTGCCAGCAGCCTCCTGGAGTCAGCGTCCTACAATGAGCAGTTCTTC.